The sequence of this TCR beta chain was determined in a study of blood T cell repertoires in COVID-19. Looking at the study overall: Sources were T cells, B-cell-depleted T cells, or PBMCs; the material itself was cDNA or gDNA.

Original handling: Reference gene primers were amplified, and this amplification served to estimate nucleated cell counts. Profiled with immunoSEQ multiplex PCR; TCRdb holds only in-frame clones, not every one. V, J and clone size reflect that table, while D and trimming were determined from the DNA. The data hold a few hundred thousand clones, with about 88% observed a single time. This clone was seen a handful of times. This receptor was identified in a man in his thirties or forties with active or convalescent COVID-19. The sequenced sample consisted of peripheral blood.

The DNA for the CDR3 is TGTGCCAGCAGCTTGGGGGCTGGCAAATACGAGCAGTACTTC. Translation gives CASSLGAGKYEQYF. The chain carries TRBV5-4 and TRBJ2-7; D gene ambiguous. This CDR3 is built from 14 residues. The V gene lost 0 bases and the J gene lost 4 bases, with 11 bases spanning the gap. CDR1 is SGHNT, CDR2 YYREEE, per germline (reference sequence). Full variable domain (remainder filled in from reference TRBV5-4 and TRBJ2-7): ETGVTQSPTHLIKTRGQQVTLRCSSQSGHNTVSWYQQALGQGPQFIFQYYREEENGRGNFPPRFSGLQFPNYSSELNVNALELDDSALYLCASSLGAGKYEQYFGPGTRLTVT.